These 21 T cell receptor beta chains were sequenced from one sample in a study of vaccination and CD4 T cells after COVID-19 (dated by TCRdb to about 2022). The antigens these receptors bind are not known. Library preparation employed PCR. TCRdb records Illumina iSeq 100 as the sequencer. DNA from cultured CD4+ T cells underwent TCR sequencing with the Oncomine TCR Beta short-read assay at the Johns Hopkins FTIC core. Starting from the raw public reads, TCRdb applied fastp trimming at Q25, assembled clones with MiXCR and retained in-frame beta chains. Rows matching on CDR3 protein sequence are summarized as one entry with the most common DNA and genes. For this sample the table gives 9,500 to 15,000 distinct CDR3 sequences, of which approximately 28% were detected only once. About a quarter of the sample lies in the top ten. The label giving this sample's treatment or condition can be read as: roughly 10-day PBMC culture with coronavirus spike peptide pools or control peptides (ViraFEST assay).

Sequences were obtained from cultured CD4+ T cells from blood. The receptors come from a human donor with COVID-19.

This clonotype was detected only a few times. CDR3 DNA: TGTGCCTGGACACAGGGGGCAAGGGGCTACACCTTC. Translation: CAWTQGARGYTF. V gene TRBV30 combines with J gene TRBJ1-2; 9 positions agree with TRBD1. This CDR3 comprises 12 residues. Germline values: CDR1 GTSNPN, CDR2 SVGIG (reference sequence). V was pared by 4 bases and J by 8 bases, with 5 bases of the junction left unmatched.

The chain uses TRBV5-1 and TRBJ1-5; D is perhaps TRBD1 (5 bases). Trimming left V 0 bases short and J 5 bases short, with 12 bases between. The CDR3 extends over 15 amino acids. Germline-derived CDR1 and CDR2 are SGHRS and YFSETQ. CDR3: CASSLEAGRDQPQHF. The CDR3 coding sequence is TGCGCCAGCAGCTTGGAGGCAGGGAGGGATCAGCCCCAGCATTTT.

This clonotype was found a few times. This chain links TRBV20-1 with TRBJ2-3, with D perhaps assigned TRBD1 or TRBD2 (6 bases each). Germline V CDR1 and CDR2: DFQATT, SNEGSKA (reference sequence). The CDR3 length is 15 residues. V was shortened by 5 bases and J by 0 bases, with 15 bases between the two germline ends. As DNA, the CDR3 is TGCAGTGCTCGCCGGGGGCAGACTAGCACAGATACGCAGTATTTT. As protein: CSARRGQTSTDTQYF.

The V gene is TRBV7-2, the J gene TRBJ1-2; 11 bases line up with TRBD1. The CDR3 contains 17 residues. Per the germline V gene, CDR1 is SGHTA and CDR2 is FQGNSA. The ends lost 5 bases at V and 5 bases at J; junction bases unmatched: 13. The CDR3 reads CASSTSDGQGAGYGYTF. As DNA, the CDR3 is TGTGCCAGCAGCACCAGCGATGGACAGGGGGCAGGTTATGGCTACACCTTC.

This chain links TRBV7-6 with TRBJ2-2; D may be TRBD1 (6 bases). V shed 5 bases and J shed 10 bases, with 17 bases lying between them. The length of the CDR3 is 14 residues. The germline V gene encodes CDR1 SGHVS and CDR2 FNYEAQ. The DNA of the CDR3 is TGTGCCAGCAGCATAATACAGGGAAGCGAGGAGCTGTTTTTT. It codes for CASSIIQGSEELFF.

This clonotype has a single count. The chain uses TRBV4-3 and TRBJ1-4; a weak D match, TRBD1 (5 bases). Germline assignment: CDR1 LGHNA and CDR2 YSLEER. V was shortened by 0 bases and J by 7 bases, with 15 bases between the two germline ends. The CDR3 contains 16 residues. The CDR3 loop reads CASSQDSGLRTEKLFF. CDR3 coding DNA: TGCGCCAGCAGCCAAGATTCGGGACTAAGAACTGAAAAACTGTTTTTT.

CDR3 nucleotides: TGCAGCGTTGGGGACAGGCCAAACACCGGGGAGCTGTTTTTT. It encodes CSVGDRPNTGELFF. This chain joins TRBV29-1 and TRBJ2-2; TRBD1 aligns across 8 bases. V trimming: 4 bases; J trimming: 2 bases; junction bases outside the gene matches: 3. CDR3 length: 14 residues. Germline V lookup: CDR1 SQVTM, CDR2 ANQGSEA.

The rearrangement uses TRBV7-2 and TRBJ2-6, with TRBD2 matching 9 bases. The V segment lost 0 bases and the J segment 0 bases; nucleotides outside the gene matches: 6. The CDR3 runs 19 residues. Germline CDR1 reads SGHTA; CDR2 reads FQGNSA. As DNA, the CDR3 is TGTGCCAGCAGCTTAGCACCACGGCGGGGGGGCTCTGGGGCCAACGTCCTGACTTTC. It translates to CASSLAPRRGGSGANVLTF.

The gene calls are TRBV20-1 and TRBJ1-6; TRBD1 is a possible D gene (5 bases). From germline, CDR1 is DFQATT and CDR2 SNEGSKA (reference sequence). CDR3 length equals 15 residues. With 2 bases removed from V and 5 bases from J, the gap between germline ends came to 13 bases. The CDR3: CSARIPGRNNSPLHF. The CDR3 nucleotides are TGCAGTGCTAGAATACCGGGACGGAATAATTCACCCCTCCACTTT.

This clonotype appeared a single time. The chain couples TRBV7-2 to TRBJ2-1; 10 nucleotides align to TRBD1. Trimming removed 0 bases from V and 13 bases from J; junction bases left unmatched: 9. The CDR3 covers 15 residues. From germline, CDR1 is SGHTA and CDR2 FQGNSA. CDR3 region: CASSLAPGQGGEQFF. The CDR3 nucleotides are TGTGCCAGCAGCTTAGCGCCCGGACAGGGGGGTGAACAGTTCTTC.

A few counts support this clonotype. The J gene is TRBJ2-6, the V gene TRBV20-1, with 9 bases lining up with TRBD1. The CDR3 totals 20 residues. CDR1 is DFQATT, CDR2 SNEGSKA, per germline (reference sequence). V shed 3 bases, J shed 0 bases, and the junction held 15 bases outside the gene matches. As DNA, the CDR3 is TGCAGTGCTAGGGTCCGGGACAGGGCTCTACTCAGCTCTGGGGCCAACGTCCTGACTTTC. Translating it yields CSARVRDRALLSSGANVLTF.

The J gene is TRBJ2-1, the V gene TRBV24-1, with 11 bases lining up with TRBD2. Trimming took 3 bases from V and 4 from J; bases not matched to a gene: 7. The germline V gene encodes CDR1 KGHDR and CDR2 SFDVKD. This CDR3 has 17 residues. CDR3 DNA: TGTGCCACCAGTGATAGTCAAGGACTAGCGGGTTACAATGAGCAGTTCTTC. Its translation is CATSDSQGLAGYNEQFF.

The chain joins TRBV7-9 to TRBJ2-5; no firm D call. Germline V lookup: CDR1 SEHNR, CDR2 FQNEAQ (reference sequence). There are 13 residues in the CDR3. V was pared by 3 bases and J by 4 bases, with 9 bases between. Here the CDR3 DNA reads TGTGCCAGCAGCTTTGGGTCAGCAGAGACCCAGTACTTC. It codes for CASSFGSAETQYF. Combining the CDR3 with reference TRBV7-9 and TRBJ2-5 gives the whole variable domain DTGVSQNPRHKITKRGQNVTFRCDPISEHNRLYWYRQTLGQGPEFLTYFQNEAQLEKSRLLSDRFSAERPKGSFSTLEIQRTEQGDSAMYLCASSFGSAETQYFGPGTRLLVL.

This clonotype has more than one count but fewer than ten. The J gene is TRBJ1-5, the V gene TRBV20-1; unclear D gene. Trimming shortened V by 4 bases and J by 2 bases, and 6 bases separated the two germline ends. CDR1 DFQATT and CDR2 SNEGSKA come from the germline V gene (reference sequence). CDR3 size: 12 residues. This chain's CDR3 is CSAKGGNQPQHF. The DNA of the CDR3 is TGCAGTGCTAAGGGAGGCAATCAGCCCCAGCATTTT.

The chain has TRBV2 and TRBJ1-5, with TRBD1 matching 10 bases. CDR1 is SNHLY and CDR2 is FYNNEI in the germline V gene. The CDR3 runs 12 residues. J was trimmed by 6 bases and V by 8 bases; bases with no gene match: 1. The CDR3 sequence: CASGTGVQPQHF. DNA of the CDR3: TGTGCCAGCGGGACAGGGGTTCAGCCCCAGCATTTT. The variable domain in full, with the rest retrieved from reference TRBV2 and TRBJ1-5, is EPEVTQTPSHQVTQMGQEVILRCVPISNHLYFYWYRQILGQKVEFLVSFYNNEISEKSEIFDDQFSVERPDGSNFTLKIRSTKLEDSAMYFCASGTGVQPQHFGDGTRLSIL.

The genes are TRBV20-1 and TRBJ1-6; TRBD1 is a possible D gene (6 bases). This CDR3 comprises 17 residues. CDR1 is DFQATT and CDR2 is SNEGSKA in the germline V gene (reference sequence). Trimming removed 4 bases at V and 7 bases at J, with 23 bases between. The CDR3 sequence is CSAIPSQGRMRNSPLHF. The CDR3 nucleotides are TGCAGTGCTATCCCAAGCCAGGGGAGGATGCGAAATTCACCCCTCCACTTT.

The CDR3 loop is CASTLTPTGVGGYTF. DNA of the CDR3: TGTGCCAGCACCTTAACTCCGACGGGGGTGGGTGGCTACACCTTC. The genes are TRBV6-1 and TRBJ1-2, with D possibly being TRBD1 (5 bases). Germline V gives CDR1 MNHNS, CDR2 SASEGT. Trimming took 7 bases from V and 7 from J, leaving 22 bases between them. The CDR3 length is 15 residues.

This clonotype was observed a handful of times. This chain links TRBV5-1 with TRBJ2-5; no reliable D call. The V end was cut by 1 base, the J end by 6 bases, with 7 bases between. The germline V gene encodes CDR1 SGHRS and CDR2 YFSETQ. The CDR3 contains 12 residues. CDR3 nucleotides: TGCGCCAGCAGCTTGCCCGGAAAGACCCAGTACTTC. It encodes CASSLPGKTQYF.

V and J are TRBV5-6 and TRBJ1-5, with D possibly TRBD1 on 5 matching bases. CDR1 is SGHDT, CDR2 YYEEEE, per germline. Trimming removed 5 bases from V and 0 bases from J, with 12 bases in between. This CDR3 spans 15 amino acids. In DNA form, the CDR3 reads TGTGCCAGCAGTTGGACACCAAATAGCAATCAGCCCCAGCATTTT. It codes for CASSWTPNSNQPQHF.

The chain has TRBV6-1 and TRBJ1-1, with D unclear. With 4 bases removed from V and 1 base from J, the gap between germline ends came to 10 bases. CDR3 length: 14 residues. The germline V gene encodes CDR1 MNHNS and CDR2 SASEGT. For the CDR3, the DNA is TGTGCCAGCAGTGGGGAATTCGGGAACACTGAAGCTTTCTTT. This encodes CASSGEFGNTEAFF.

The chain employs TRBV10-3 and TRBJ1-1; possibly TRBD1 for D (5 bases). The length of the CDR3 is 13 residues. Trimming left V 10 bases short and J 1 base short, with 13 bases between. Germline V gives CDR1 ENHRY, CDR2 SYGVKD. CDR3 bases: TGTGCCACCTCCGTCGGGGCGAACACTGAAGCTTTCTTT. Translated, it gives CATSVGANTEAFF.